Below, 20 T cell receptor beta chains from the same sample are listed, as sequenced in a study of cytomegalovirus exposure and HLA in healthy donors. The method was immunoSEQ multiplex PCR; TCRdb's version includes in-frame clones alone and lacks a portion of them. The sample records under 200,000 clones, about 88% being singletons. Sequencing was carried out using PBMCs. The receptors come from a woman aged 18-29 years in good health and CMV-seronegative.

The chain employs TRBV6-1 and TRBJ1-6; 10 nucleotides line up with TRBD1. The CDR3 is made up of 14 amino acids. The germline V gene has CDR1 MNHNS and CDR2 SASEGT. V shed 4 bases, J shed 10 bases, and the junction held 4 bases outside the gene matches. CDR3: CASSGDRGGSPLHF. DNA for the CDR3: TGTGCCAGCAGTGGGGACAGGGGAGGATCACCCCTCCACTTT.

The gene calls are TRBV6-5 and TRBJ1-2; 7 bases are shared with TRBD1. The CDR3 contains 14 residues. Trimming cost V 7 bases and J 4 bases; bases outside gene matches: 9. CDR1 is MNHEY and CDR2 is SVGAGI in the germline V gene. The CDR3 region has the DNA TGTGCCAGCACAGAACAGGGGTCGTTCTATGGCTACACCTTC. Translation: CASTEQGSFYGYTF.

V gene TRBV19 combines with J gene TRBJ2-2; TRBD1 agrees at 8 bases. CDR1 and CDR2 from the germline V gene are LNHDA and SQIVND (reference sequence). The V segment lost 7 bases and the J segment 5 bases; nucleotides outside the gene matches: 6. This CDR3 has 14 residues. CDR3 DNA sequence: TGTGCCAGTATGAGGACAGGGATAACCGGGGAGCTGTTTTTT. Its translation is CASMRTGITGELFF. Full variable domain (remainder filled in from reference TRBV19 and TRBJ2-2): DGGITQSPKYLFRKEGQNVTLSCEQNLNHDAMYWYRQDPGQGLRLIYYSQIVNDFQKGDIAEGYSVSREKKESFPLTVTSAQKNPTAFYLCASMRTGITGELFFGEGSRLTVL.

A few counts support this clone. The chain uses TRBV18 and TRBJ2-7; 10 nucleotides match TRBD2. Per the germline V gene, CDR1 is KGHSH and CDR2 is LQKENI. V lost 3 bases, J lost 1 base, and 6 bases stayed unmatched. The CDR3 loop spans 16 amino acids. The CDR3 spells CASSPPSGSVSYEQYF. CDR3 nucleotides: TGTGCCAGCTCACCCCCTAGCGGGAGTGTATCCTACGAGCAGTACTTC.

This chain links TRBV6-5 with TRBJ1-1; D might be TRBD1 (5 bases). The CDR3 sequence is 15 residues long. The V end was cut by 3 bases, the J end by 1 base, with 12 bases between. Germline assignment: CDR1 MNHEY and CDR2 SVGAGI. For the CDR3, the DNA is TGTGCCAGCAGTTATAAGGGGCTACGGAACACTGAAGCTTTCTTT. It encodes CASSYKGLRNTEAFF.

The chain links TRBV12-5 to TRBJ1-5; D remains unclear. V was shortened by 3 bases and J by 6 bases, with 6 bases between the two germline ends. The germline V gene has CDR1 LGHNT and CDR2 FRNRAP. This CDR3 has 12 amino acids. The DNA for the CDR3 is TGTGCTAGTGGTTTTGAACTTCAGCCCCAGCATTTT. It translates to CASGFELQPQHF.

The rearrangement links TRBV9 to TRBJ2-7, with 14 bases identical to TRBD2. After removal of 3 bases from V and 4 bases from J, the junction contained 3 bases not matched to a gene. Germline CDR1 and CDR2: SGDLS and YYNGEE. The CDR3 is made up of 15 amino acids. CDR3 coding DNA: TGTGCCAGCAGCGCCGGGACTAGCGGGAGTTACGAGCAGTACTTC. Protein sequence: CASSAGTSGSYEQYF.

This clone has just one count. The chain recombines TRBV19 with TRBJ2-7; 12 nucleotides align to TRBD2. Trimming removed 1 base from V and 4 bases from J; junction bases left unmatched: 5. This CDR3 spans 16 amino acids. Germline CDR1 is LNHDA and CDR2 is SQIVND (reference sequence). CDR3 sequence: CASSIGLAGGLYEQYF. The CDR3 coding sequence is TGTGCCAGTAGTATAGGGCTAGCGGGAGGGCTATACGAGCAGTACTTC.

This chain uses TRBV4-1 with TRBJ1-5, with TRBD1 as a possible D gene (6 bases). V lost 1 base, J lost 1 base, and 17 bases lay in between. Germline CDR1 is MGHRA and CDR2 is YSYEKL. The CDR3 is made up of 18 amino acids. CDR3 protein: CASSQGRLQGRSNQPQHF. The CDR3 DNA reads as TGCGCCAGCAGCCAAGGCCGTTTACAGGGTAGAAGCAATCAGCCCCAGCATTTT.

The chain combines TRBV7-8 with TRBJ2-7; 7 nucleotides match TRBD2. Germline-derived CDR1 and CDR2 are SGHVS and FQNEAQ. Trimming cost V 6 bases and J 4 bases; bases outside gene matches: 6. This CDR3 comprises 13 residues. CDR3 residues: CASSLGRVYEQYF. The CDR3, as DNA: TGTGCCAGCAGTCTGGGGAGGGTTTACGAGCAGTACTTC.

This rearrangement joins TRBV19 to TRBJ2-7; no clear D. V lost 3 bases and J lost 2, with 8 bases in between. CDR3 length: 13 amino acids. Per germline, CDR1 LNHDA and CDR2 SQIVND (reference sequence). The CDR3 DNA follows: TGTGCCAGTAGTATGAGTCGGGCCTACGAGCAGTACTTC. It codes for CASSMSRAYEQYF.

The V and J genes are TRBV10-2 and TRBJ2-7, with 11 bases that match TRBD2. After removal of 7 bases from V and 5 bases from J, the junction contained 7 bases not matched to a gene. The length of the CDR3 is 14 residues. CDR1 WSHSY and CDR2 SAAADI come from the germline V gene. The CDR3 DNA follows: TGCGCCAGCACCCTTAGCGGGAGGGCTAACGAGCAGTACTTC. Its protein product is CASTLSGRANEQYF.

This clone has more than one count but fewer than ten. V and J are TRBV5-5 and TRBJ1-5; D is unresolved. The CDR3 runs 14 residues. The V end was cut by 1 base, the J end by 3 bases, with 8 bases between. CDR1 is SGHKS, CDR2 YYEKEE, per germline (reference sequence). CDR3 protein: CASSLSRLNQPQHF. CDR3 in DNA: TGTGCCAGCAGCTTGTCCAGGCTCAATCAGCCCCAGCATTTT.

In its sample, this clone was seen a few times. The chain recombines TRBV7-6 with TRBJ2-2; 7 bases fit TRBD1. J was trimmed by 8 bases and V by 6 bases; bases with no gene match: 3. The CDR3 runs 12 residues. CDR1 and CDR2 from the germline V gene are SGHVS and FNYEAQ. CDR3 nucleotide sequence: TGTGCCAGCAGTACAGGGGCAGGGGAGCTGTTTTTT. Protein sequence: CASSTGAGELFF.

The chain is built from TRBV9 and TRBJ2-7, with 12 bases identical to TRBD1. This CDR3 spans 14 amino acids. J gave up 4 bases and V 4 bases, and 3 bases lay outside the gene matches. From germline, CDR1 is SGDLS and CDR2 YYNGEE. The CDR3 coding sequence is TGTGCCAGCAGCCGGGGACAGGGGGCGTACGAGCAGTACTTC. The encoded protein is CASSRGQGAYEQYF.

The chain has TRBV7-2 and TRBJ2-5; a possible D gene is TRBD2 (6 bases). The CDR3 loop spans 13 amino acids. Germline V lookup: CDR1 SGHTA, CDR2 FQGNSA. V was shortened by 5 bases and J by 7 bases, with 14 bases between the two germline ends. The CDR3, as DNA: TGTGCCAGCAGCGAAGCGGGCTGGAGGACCCAGTACTTC. Protein sequence: CASSEAGWRTQYF.

The chain links TRBV6-5 to TRBJ1-2, with D hard to call. The CDR3 covers 14 residues. The germline gives CDR1 MNHEY, CDR2 SVGAGI. Trimming removed 3 bases at V and 3 bases at J, with 11 bases between. The DNA of the CDR3 is TGTGCCAGCAGTTATGCCGGGGTGGACTATGGCTACACCTTC. It translates to CASSYAGVDYGYTF.

The chain joins TRBV7-9 to TRBJ2-7, with a possible D match to TRBD1 (6 bases). V was shortened by 3 bases and J by 2 bases, with 17 bases between the two germline ends. Germline values: CDR1 SEHNR, CDR2 FQNEAQ (reference sequence). This CDR3 spans 16 amino acids. CDR3 loop: CASSFAQAGDPYEQYF. CDR3 bases: TGTGCCAGCAGCTTCGCCCAGGCAGGGGATCCCTACGAGCAGTACTTC.

V is TRBV9 and J is TRBJ1-1; 7 bases map to TRBD1. The germline V gene encodes CDR1 SGDLS and CDR2 YYNGEE. CDR3 length: 18 amino acids. J was trimmed by 1 base and V by 3 bases; bases with no gene match: 15. The CDR3 DNA reads as TGTGCCAGCAGCGAAACGTTAGGGGGCGATACCTGGAACACTGAAGCTTTCTTT. It codes for CASSETLGGDTWNTEAFF.

The chain recombines TRBV2 with TRBJ2-1, with 9 bases that match TRBD2. The CDR3 runs to 14 residues. The germline gives CDR1 SNHLY, CDR2 FYNNEI. J lost 6 bases, V lost 4 bases, and 4 bases had no gene match. The CDR3 bases are TGTGCCAGCAGTGGGACTAGCGCTGGCAATGAGCAGTTCTTC. It encodes CASSGTSAGNEQFF.